Below, 28 T cell receptor beta chains from the same sample are listed, as sequenced in a study of T cells in Graves' hyperthyroidism and ophthalmopathy. Amplified TCR beta CDR3 regions derived from RNA transcripts. First-round RT-PCR of the TCR CDR3 relied on the HTBI primer set. Each CDR3 protein gets one entry after TCRdb re-called the multiplex PCR reads with MiXCR. This sample yields 100,000 to 130,000 distinct CDR3 sequences, of which 15% to 20% are seen a single time; 35% to 50% belongs to the top ten. Sequenced: blood. Every receptor here comes from a woman aged 45-59 years with Graves' hyperthyroidism.

The table lists this clonotype with many counts. The V gene is TRBV10-3, the J gene TRBJ1-1; no clear D gene. The germline gives CDR1 ENHRY, CDR2 SYGVKD. CDR3 length: 13 residues. Trimming shortened V by 8 bases and J by 3 bases, and 13 bases separated the two germline ends. CDR3 in amino acids: CAISREGDTEAFF. The CDR3 DNA reads as TGTGCCATCTCCCGGGAGGGAGACACTGAAGCTTTCTTT.

The table lists this clonotype with many counts. V gene TRBV29-1 combines with J gene TRBJ2-2; D remains unclear. This CDR3 region has 13 residues. The V end lost 7 bases, the J end lost 0 bases, and 9 bases lay between the germline ends. The germline gives CDR1 SQVTM, CDR2 ANQGSEA. The CDR3 sequence: CSGTEANTGELFF. The CDR3 region has the DNA TGCAGCGGGACCGAAGCGAACACCGGGGAGCTGTTTTTT.

This clonotype was counted ten times or more. V usage is TRBV12-3 or TRBV12-4 and J usage is TRBJ2-7; D might be TRBD2 (6 bases). Trimming took 4 bases from V and 3 from J, leaving 13 bases between them. The CDR3 has 14 amino acids. CDR3 nucleotides: TGTGCCAGCAGTTCGGGCGGGATAGGCTACGAGCAGTACTTC. It encodes CASSSGGIGYEQYF.

This clonotype was seen at least ten times. This may stem from a read error, because a much larger clone lies one nucleotide away. The chain combines TRBV28 with TRBJ2-3, with 7 bases fitting TRBD2. Losses at the gene ends were 6 bases for V and 6 bases for J; bases not matched to a gene: 12. This CDR3 region has 15 residues. Germline loops: CDR1 MDHEN, CDR2 SYDVKM. CDR3 protein: CASSLLGRAGDTQYF. The CDR3 DNA reads TGTGCCAGCAGCCTTTTAGGGAGGGCCGGGGATACGCAGTATTTT.

At least ten counts were recorded for this clonotype. The V call is TRBV5-8, the J call TRBJ2-7, with unresolved D. The CDR3 is 13 residues long. V was shortened by 6 bases and J by 0 bases, with 10 bases between the two germline ends. Germline CDR1 reads SGHTS; CDR2 reads YDEGEE. The CDR3 reads CASNYQSSYEQYF. In nucleotides, the CDR3 is TGTGCCAGCAACTACCAAAGCTCCTACGAGCAGTACTTC.

This clonotype was recorded at least ten times. The rearrangement links TRBV29-1 to TRBJ2-1; perhaps TRBD2 as D (5 bases). This CDR3 contains 13 residues. V was clipped by 4 bases and J by 4 bases, with 11 bases between them. Per the germline V gene, CDR1 is SQVTM and CDR2 is ANQGSEA. CDR3 nucleotides: TGCAGCGTTGCGACTACCTTATACAATGAGCAGTTCTTC. Its translation is CSVATTLYNEQFF.

The J gene is TRBJ1-2, the V gene TRBV5-6, with 10 bases identical to TRBD1. CDR3 length equals 14 residues. Germline V CDR1 and CDR2: SGHDT, YYEEEE. Unmatched junction bases numbered 4, after V lost 3 bases and J lost 5 bases. Here the CDR3 reads CASSYGTGEYGYTF. In nucleotides, the CDR3 is TGTGCCAGCAGCTACGGGACAGGGGAATATGGCTACACCTTC.

This clonotype showed up many times. The gene calls are TRBV29-1 and TRBJ2-1; TRBD2 matches 15 bases. Trimming took 6 bases from V and 8 from J; bases not matched to a gene: 11. Germline CDR1 reads SQVTM; CDR2 reads ANQGSEA. CDR3 length: 16 residues. CDR3 coding DNA: TGCAGCGTCTGTTTGATCGGGACTAGCGGGAGGTATGAGCAGTTCTTC. It specifies CSVCLIGTSGRYEQFF.

This clonotype was recorded at least ten times. J is TRBJ2-5 and V is TRBV28; TRBD1 aligns across 9 bases. The CDR3 contains 15 residues. V lost 7 bases, J lost 9 bases, and 15 bases stayed unmatched. Looked up from germline, CDR1 is MDHEN and CDR2 is SYDVKM. In nucleotides, the CDR3 is TGTGCCAGCAACCTTCCGGGACAGGGACTTGGGGCCCAGTACTTC. Translated: CASNLPGQGLGAQYF.

This clonotype has ten or more counts. The V gene is TRBV20-1, the J gene TRBJ2-7; possible D gene TRBD1, 6 bases. The germline V gene encodes CDR1 DFQATT and CDR2 SNEGSKA (reference sequence). The CDR3 has 13 amino acids. Trimming shortened V by 0 bases and J by 3 bases, and 9 bases separated the two germline ends. CDR3 sequence: CSARDRDNYEQYF. In nucleotides, the CDR3 is TGCAGTGCTAGAGATCGGGACAACTACGAGCAGTACTTC.

This clonotype was recorded many times. The chain recombines TRBV7-9 with TRBJ1-2, with D unclear. Germline assignment: CDR1 SEHNR and CDR2 FQNEAQ (reference sequence). CDR3 size: 13 residues. The V end lost 5 bases, the J end lost 5 bases, and 12 bases lay between the germline ends. The CDR3 region has the DNA TGTGCCAGCAGCCCTTCGGTGGGGTATGGCTACACCTTC. Encoded protein: CASSPSVGYGYTF.

This clonotype was found many times. The CDR3 loop is CASSSGMGGETQYF. DNA of the CDR3: TGTGCCAGCAGCTCGGGAATGGGGGGGGAGACCCAGTACTTC. The chain carries TRBV11-2 and TRBJ2-5; 7 nucleotides align to TRBD2. The CDR3 sequence is 14 residues long. CDR1 and CDR2 from the germline V gene are SGHAT and FQNNGV. The ends lost 4 bases at V and 5 bases at J; junction bases unmatched: 7. The whole variable domain, remainder taken from reference TRBV11-2 and TRBJ2-5, is EAGVAQSPRYKIIEKRQSVAFWCNPISGHATLYWYQQILGQGPKLLIQFQNNGVVDDSQLPKDRFSAERLKGVDSTLKIQPAKLEDSAVYLCASSSGMGGETQYFGPGTRLLVL.

The V and J genes are TRBV3-1 and TRBJ1-2; 7 bases agree with TRBD1. The CDR3 runs to 14 residues. With 0 bases clipped from V and 4 bases from J, the junction kept 2 bases outside the gene matches. Germline V gene data show CDR1 as LGHDT and CDR2 as YNNKEL (reference sequence). CDR3 residues: CASSQDSGGYGYTF. CDR3 sequence (DNA): TGTGCCAGCAGCCAAGACTCAGGGGGCTATGGCTACACCTTC.

CDR3 residues: CASSLAPGSGQETQYF. The CDR3 DNA reads as TGCGCCAGCAGCTTGGCGCCAGGGTCGGGACAAGAGACCCAGTACTTC. The rearrangement joins TRBV5-1 to TRBJ2-5; D possibly matches TRBD1 or TRBD2 (5 bases each). Germline V lookup: CDR1 SGHRS, CDR2 YFSETQ. This CDR3 spans 16 amino acids. The ends were cut back, 0 bases at V and 2 bases at J, with 14 bases in the middle.

This clonotype was observed many times. The chain has TRBV2 and TRBJ2-6; 8 bases fit TRBD2. The CDR3 totals 15 residues. CDR1 and CDR2 from the germline V gene are SNHLY and FYNNEI. The V segment lost 3 bases and the J segment 5 bases; nucleotides outside the gene matches: 3. CDR3 nucleotides: TGTGCCAGCAGTGAGAGTAGCGGGAGGGCCAACGTCCTGACTTTC. This gives the protein CASSESSGRANVLTF.

There are a few counts of this clonotype. The chain carries TRBV5-6 and TRBJ1-1, with D maybe TRBD1 (5 bases). Trimming shortened V by 4 bases and J by 0 bases, and 10 bases separated the two germline ends. Per the germline V gene, CDR1 is SGHDT and CDR2 is YYEEEE. The CDR3 loop spans 14 amino acids. CDR3 sequence (DNA): TGTGCCAGCAGCGCCCGAGGGGTGAACACTGAAGCTTTCTTT. The encoded protein is CASSARGVNTEAFF.

This clonotype was seen many times. The chain carries TRBV9 and TRBJ2-7, with 9 nucleotides matching TRBD2. V dropped 0 bases and J dropped 2; count of bases not matched to a gene: 3. From germline, CDR1 is SGDLS and CDR2 YYNGEE. The length of the CDR3 is 15 residues. For the CDR3, the DNA is TGTGCCAGCAGCGTAGCTAGCGGGACGACCTACGAGCAGTACTTC. This sequence encodes CASSVASGTTYEQYF.

This clonotype showed up many times. The J gene is TRBJ2-2, the V gene TRBV27, with 8 bases that match TRBD1. The germline CDR1 and CDR2 sequences are MNHEY and SMNVEV (reference sequence). CDR3 length: 15 residues. V shed 5 bases and J 3 bases; nucleotides not matched to a gene: 5. The CDR3 sequence: CASSPQTGDTGELFF. CDR3 nucleotide sequence: TGTGCCAGCAGTCCGCAGACAGGGGACACCGGGGAGCTGTTTTTT.

This clonotype was counted many times. This chain connects TRBV20-1 to TRBJ2-7; the match to TRBD1 covers 7 bases. The CDR3 sequence is 12 residues long. The germline V gene encodes CDR1 DFQATT and CDR2 SNEGSKA (reference sequence). Trimming took 4 bases from V and 3 from J; bases not matched to a gene: 3. The CDR3 spells CSATRDSYEQYV. DNA for the CDR3: TGCAGTGCTACCCGGGACAGCTACGAGCAGTACGTC.

This clonotype was counted at least ten times. The chain couples TRBV28 to TRBJ1-1; D not resolved. The CDR3 has 16 residues. V lost 2 bases, J lost 7 bases, and 20 bases lay in between. CDR1 and CDR2 from the germline V gene are MDHEN and SYDVKM. The CDR3 reads CASSLGVRVGRHEAFF. CDR3 nucleotide sequence: TGTGCCAGCAGTTTAGGGGTTCGAGTCGGGCGACATGAAGCTTTCTTT. Looking up the rest from reference TRBV28 and TRBJ1-1 gives the full variable domain: DVKVTQSSRYLVKRTGEKVFLECVQDMDHENMFWYRQDPGLGLRLIYFSYDVKMKEKGDIPEGYSVSREKKERFSLILESASTNQTSMYLCASSLGVRVGRHEAFFGQGTRLTVV.

The J gene is TRBJ1-1, the V gene TRBV13; D remains ambiguous. V was trimmed by 5 bases and J by 6 bases, leaving 16 bases between them. The CDR3 has 14 residues. Germline V gene data show CDR1 as PRHDT and CDR2 as FYEKMQ (reference sequence). In DNA form, the CDR3 reads TGTGCCAGCAGCATGACGAAGTCAGTAGCTGAAGCTTTCTTT. It yields the protein CASSMTKSVAEAFF.

This clonotype was detected ten times or more. The chain links TRBV3-1 to TRBJ1-3; unclear D gene. Germline V gene lookup returns CDR1 LGHDT and CDR2 YNNKEL (reference sequence). Trimming stripped 1 base from V and 4 bases from J, with 14 bases between. CDR3 length: 16 residues. CDR3 in amino acids: CASSQGKTLSGNTIYF. The CDR3 coding sequence is TGTGCCAGCAGCCAAGGGAAGACCCTCTCAGGAAACACCATATATTTT.

This clonotype was seen repeatedly, ten times or more. Just one base apart from a much larger clone, this may be a read error. CDR3 bases: TGTGCCAGCAGCACCCAAGAGACCCAGTACTTC. Translated, it gives CASSTQETQYF. The V and J genes are TRBV12-3 or TRBV12-4 and TRBJ2-5; D gene unclear. The CDR3 totals 11 residues. V dropped 6 bases and J dropped 1 base, with 3 bases sitting between them.

Ten or more counts support this clonotype. This chain connects TRBV11-2 to TRBJ1-1; D remains unclear. Trimming took off 0 bases at V and 1 base at J, with 6 bases between the two ends. Germline CDR1 is SGHAT and CDR2 is FQNNGV. This CDR3 is built from 14 residues. Here the CDR3 DNA reads TGTGCCAGCAGCTTAGATTTTGCGAACACTGAAGCTTTCTTT. Encoded protein: CASSLDFANTEAFF.

This clonotype was observed at least ten times. This chain uses TRBV6-5 with TRBJ2-7, with D possibly being TRBD2 (6 bases). Germline CDR1 MNHEY, CDR2 SVGAGI. V shed 0 bases and J shed 4 bases, with 13 bases lying between them. The CDR3 covers 15 residues. The CDR3 sequence is CASSYSIRELYEQYF. For the CDR3, the DNA is TGTGCCAGCAGTTACTCGATACGGGAGCTTTACGAGCAGTACTTC.

In this sample, this clonotype turned up many times. The genes are TRBV12-3 or TRBV12-4 and TRBJ1-4, with D unresolved. The CDR3 runs to 14 residues. V was trimmed by 2 bases and J by 3 bases, leaving 7 bases between them. The DNA of the CDR3 is TGTGCCAGCAGTTTATCGAGTTCTAATGAAAAACTGTTTTTT. It is translated as CASSLSSSNEKLFF.

The table lists this clonotype with many counts. This sequence joins TRBV5-6 and TRBJ1-2, with 8 bases identical to TRBD1. There are 15 residues in the CDR3. V was pared by 3 bases and J by 4 bases, with 8 bases of the junction left unmatched. Germline CDR1 reads SGHDT; CDR2 reads YYEEEE. The CDR3 sequence: CASSSGMTGVYGYTF. CDR3 DNA: TGTGCCAGCAGCTCCGGTATGACAGGGGTCTATGGCTACACCTTC.

There are many counts of this clonotype. The chain is built from TRBV13 and TRBJ2-1, with TRBD2 matching 8 bases. The CDR3 consists of 13 residues. V lost 5 bases and J lost 5; bases outside the gene matches: 2. Germline V gene lookup returns CDR1 PRHDT and CDR2 FYEKMQ (reference sequence). DNA for the CDR3: TGTGCCAGCAGCGTCGGGAGGGACAATGAGCAGTTCTTC. The encoded protein is CASSVGRDNEQFF. The whole variable domain, filled in from reference TRBV13 and TRBJ2-1, reads AAGVIQSPRHLIKEKRETATLKCYPIPRHDTVYWYQQGPGQDPQFLISFYEKMQSDKGSIPDRFSAQQFSDYHSELNMSSLELGDSALYFCASSVGRDNEQFFGPGTRLTVL.